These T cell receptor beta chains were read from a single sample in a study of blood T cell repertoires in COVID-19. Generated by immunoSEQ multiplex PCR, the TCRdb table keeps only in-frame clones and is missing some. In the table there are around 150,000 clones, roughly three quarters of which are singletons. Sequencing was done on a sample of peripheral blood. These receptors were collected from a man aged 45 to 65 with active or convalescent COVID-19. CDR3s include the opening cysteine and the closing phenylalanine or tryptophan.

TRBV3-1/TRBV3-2,CASSQARGGTEAFF
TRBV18,CASSPQGGSSYNEQFF
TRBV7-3,CASSPDRYTDTQYF
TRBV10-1,CASSRPGYSYEQYF
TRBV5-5,CASSATDRYNSPLHF
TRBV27,CASSFGMNTEAFF
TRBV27,CASRGLAGENTQYF
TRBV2,CASSESTQPQHF
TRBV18,CASSPDLSDQPQHF
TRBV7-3,CASSLRDRGKGGELFF
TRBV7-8,CASSFMTGGKETQYF
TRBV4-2,CASSQAGQANQPQHF
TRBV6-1,CASSESAGLNEKLFF
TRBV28,CAISGQRGSEAFF
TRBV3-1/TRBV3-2,CASSHSTGAGGPQHF
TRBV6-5,CASIDRGPNTEAFF
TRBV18,CASSPLGTGEDTEAFF
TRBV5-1,CASSSGQGPAYEQYF
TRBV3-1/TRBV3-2,CASVLGGTGELFF
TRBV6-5,CASSYTQGPGNTIYF
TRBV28,CASSTFPPRLAGGLQTDTQYF
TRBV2,CASSGGLGAFF
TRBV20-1,CSASKGSGANVLTF
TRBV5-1,CASSGLAGGPGTGELFF
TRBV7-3,CASSPLAGDRGEQFF
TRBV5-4,CASSNTGGVEKLFF
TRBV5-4,CASSPRDRTYEQYF
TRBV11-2,CASSFGTSGYEQYF
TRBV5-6,CASSLKLNYEQYF
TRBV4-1,CASSQEPWSASSYNEQFF
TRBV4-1,CASSTSSHMNTEAFF
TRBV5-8,CASSLDRTPNYGYTF
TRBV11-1,CASSFTGQGLGEQYF
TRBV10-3,CASFGAGVGEQYF
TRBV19,CASSPGSSGNTIYF
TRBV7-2,CASSLMGGSNQPQHF
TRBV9,CASSVGLLTLWDEQYF
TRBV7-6,CASSLDTGDNEQFF
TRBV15,CATSRGAYMNTEAFF
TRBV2,CASSDSSQVGYEQYF
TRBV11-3,CASSLDRGFTGELFF
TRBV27,CASSLSDRVGQPQHF
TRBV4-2,CASSQVTGGGKTSNYGYTF
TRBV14,CASSLIGGRPLHF
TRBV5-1,CASSWGTTSYEQYF
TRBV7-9,CASSPPSGLYNEQFF
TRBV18,CASGRTSFNNEQFF
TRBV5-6,CASSGIAGDYLDEQFF
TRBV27,CASSFFLGDNEQFF
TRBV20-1,CSASAWDIDNSPLHF
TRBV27,CASSWQGDYEQYF
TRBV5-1,CASSLTGISTDTQYF
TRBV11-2,CASSSQGYTQYF
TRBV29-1,CSVEWTSGNEQFF
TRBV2,CASSEVGRGKDEQYF